Detailed here is one T cell receptor beta chain. Its specificity is not known. Clones were read by immunoSEQ multiplex PCR, and TCRdb kept only the in-frame ones, dropping some. The data hold about 160,000 clones, with approximately 91% observed a single time. This sample stems from a study of T cell responses to AZD1222 COVID-19 vaccine. Whole-study context: Researchers grouped second doses given at about 4 or about 12 weeks into one pool.

Study-level findings and limits: AZD1222 recipients seropositive at baseline numbered only six or seven. Among vaccine-associated CD4 TCRs, coverage spanned spike, with dominance at 160-218 and 743-854.

With 3 bases removed from V and 2 bases from J, the gap between germline ends came to 11 bases. Germline V lookup: CDR1 LNHNV, CDR2 YYDKDF (reference sequence). This CDR3 region has 15 residues. The sample in question was peripheral blood, obtained on day 0 of AZD1222 vaccination. This TCR was recovered from an adult in good health. The rearrangement uses TRBV15 and TRBJ1-5; D might be TRBD1 (6 bases). The CDR3: CATSSTGPGNQPQHF. The CDR3, as DNA: TGTGCCACCAGCAGTACAGGGCCCGGCAATCAGCCCCAGCATTTT.